Included here is one T cell receptor beta chain sequence, with context. This sample was included in a study of control samples from healthy donors and cancer patients. The method was immunoSEQ multiplex PCR; TCRdb's version includes in-frame clones alone and lacks a portion of them. The sample lists approximately 220,000 clones, about 95% occurring once. Germline lookup yields CDR1 LGHNA and CDR2 YSLEER. V dropped 1 base and J dropped 0 bases, with 9 bases sitting between them. The CDR3 consists of 16 residues. Material: blood. This clonotype was sampled from a man aged 50-59 years in good health. The chain recombines TRBV4-3 with TRBJ2-2, with D possibly matching TRBD1 (6 bases). In DNA, the CDR3 is TGCGCCAGCAGCCAAGGAGGGACACCGAACACCGGGGAGCTGTTTTTT. Translating it yields CASSQGGTPNTGELFF.